This TCR beta chain was retrieved from a study of shared clonotypes between healthy human individuals. Points from the study as a whole: Among several donors, roughly 5% of naive CD4 clonotypes were found in common.

Note on this clone: Its antigen remains unknown.

The study ran the assay at deep level. The method was immunoSEQ multiplex PCR; TCRdb's version includes in-frame clones alone and lacks a portion of them. The sample records about 1,500,000 clones, roughly 96% being singletons. The trim removed 2 bases at V and 5 bases at J, leaving 5 bases unmatched. This CDR3 is built from 14 residues. Germline-derived CDR1 and CDR2 are ENHRY and SYGVKD. Memory CD4+ cells were the fraction left after CD45RA+ naive selection. The chain links TRBV10-3 to TRBJ2-7; 8 bases are a match to TRBD1. This TCR was sampled from a man aged 30 to 39 in good health. Specimen: naive CD4+ T cells sorted from blood. Subset of the sample: CD45RA+ positively selected. CDR3 residues: CAISERDRLHEQYF. The CDR3 nucleotides read TGTGCCATCAGTGAGAGGGACAGGCTCCACGAGCAGTACTTC.